The present T cell receptor (beta chain) was sequenced within a study of CD8 T cells in Susac syndrome. Study results and limitations: The study recognized that the number of individuals in its TCR sequencing and HLA analysis was relatively small.

Reverse transcription of about 0.45 to 1 ug RNA was carried out with random hexamers. The immunoSEQ assay covered 54 Vbeta and 13 Jbeta segments for CDR3. A single record per CDR3 protein comes from TCRdb applying MiXCR to the immunoSEQ multiplex PCR reads. The sample holds about 200,000 distinct CDR3 sequences, more than 85% seen once. Concerning this clonotype: Its specificity is not known.

Bulk CD8+ and CD4+ cells came from magnetic negative isolation; CD8+ TEMRA by FACS. The source of this sequence is a human donor with multiple sclerosis. Sequencing input: CD4+ T cells from PBMCs.

CDR3 protein: CASSRPTGANVLTF. The CDR3 coding sequence is TGTGCCAGCAGCCGTCCGACGGGGGCCAACGTCCTGACTTTC. The chain employs TRBV7-3 and TRBJ2-6; D is ambiguous. Germline values: CDR1 SGHTA, CDR2 FQGTGA. Trimming pared 5 bases from V and 4 bases from J, leaving 9 bases between. The CDR3 length is 14 residues.